A selection of T cell receptor beta chains follows, all from one sample in a study of cytomegalovirus exposure and HLA in healthy donors. Here immunoSEQ multiplex PCR was the method, and the copy in TCRdb shows in-frame clones only, minus some. In the table there are over 200,000 clones, about two thirds of which are singletons. The sample taken for sequencing was PBMCs. All receptors derive from a man aged 35-49 years in good health and CMV-seropositive. Both conserved end residues are part of each CDR3. Fields, in order: V gene, CDR3 protein.

>TRBV2
CASTRGRGLAGTGELFF
>TRBV27
CASSFGLNTGELFF
>TRBV6-1
CASSGPGLAGSTDTQYF
>TRBV7-9
CASSLTDRGNQPQHF
>TRBV6-1
CASSEGQHSGNTIYF
>TRBV5-1
CASSSTANTEAFF
>TRBV5-4
CASSSSSGKTDTQYF
>TRBV28
CASSPGQGGQPQHF
>TRBV7-3
CASSNRSGANVLTF
>TRBV6-6
CASSVSGGARETQYF
>TRBV11-2
CASSLDPTGDYGYTF
>TRBV25-1
CASSGQGGYTF
>TRBV19
CASSIDLFVAGEPYEQYF
>TRBV7-2
CASSLQGIGNTEAFF
>TRBV11-3
CASSSPGDEQFF
>TRBV5-1
CASSEKTGGTDTQYF
>TRBV7-9
CASGASGTQYF
>TRBV7-9
CASSLGWGHLNTEAFF
>TRBV10-3
CAIRERGNQPQHF
>TRBV19
CANGTGGEKLFF
>TRBV28
CASSLKGGTYEQYF
>TRBV19
CASSIGGDNEQFF
>TRBV28
CASSSPPGTSTETQYF
>TRBV28
CASSFQGTLNTEAFF
>TRBV9
CASSFRRSAGTDTQYF
>TRBV7-8
CASSLSTPNTGELFF
>TRBV19
CASSIGQGFDEQYF
>TRBV2
CASSGPLGDEQFF
>TRBV2
CASSEEKAGGFNEQFF
>TRBV4-1
CASSQERETQYF
>TRBV7-2
CAASNREGTNEQFF
>TRBV7-7
CASSPYPDGTLGNTEAFF
>TRBV4-3
CASSQDRRQATNEKLFF
>TRBV5-8
CASSLVVQNTDTQYF
>TRBV19
CASSIRPGDTEAFF
>TRBV5-5
CASSFDRDNYGYTF
>TRBV5-8
CASSTGLRHQNEKLFF
>TRBV27
CASSLSGGGEAFF
>TRBV5-4
CASSRDRVSYEQYF
>TRBV4-2
CASSPTGGLDGYTF
>TRBV7-2
CASNPSWGLHTDTQYF
>TRBV21-1
CASSKESRDRGLAFF
>TRBV5-5
CASSGRRQGSEAFF
>TRBV10-3
CAISEPRDRANYGYTF
>TRBV2
CASSEESTGTSGKQYF